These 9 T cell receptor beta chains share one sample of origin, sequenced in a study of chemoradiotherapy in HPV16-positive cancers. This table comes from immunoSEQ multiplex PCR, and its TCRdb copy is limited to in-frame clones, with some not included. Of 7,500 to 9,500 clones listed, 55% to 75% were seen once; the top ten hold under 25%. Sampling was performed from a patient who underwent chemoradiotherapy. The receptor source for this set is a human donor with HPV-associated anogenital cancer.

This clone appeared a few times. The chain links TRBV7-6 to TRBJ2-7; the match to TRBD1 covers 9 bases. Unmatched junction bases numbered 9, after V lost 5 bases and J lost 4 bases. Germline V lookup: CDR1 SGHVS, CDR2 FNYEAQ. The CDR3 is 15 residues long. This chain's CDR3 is CASSAPGQGPYEQYF. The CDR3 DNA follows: TGTGCCAGCAGCGCACCGGGACAGGGTCCATACGAGCAGTACTTC.

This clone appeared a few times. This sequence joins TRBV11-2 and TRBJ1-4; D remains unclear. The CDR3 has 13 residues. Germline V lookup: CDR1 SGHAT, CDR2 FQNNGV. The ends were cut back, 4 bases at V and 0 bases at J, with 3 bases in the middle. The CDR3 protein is CASSSPTNEKLFF. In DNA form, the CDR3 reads TGTGCCAGCAGCTCCCCAACTAATGAAAAACTGTTTTTT.

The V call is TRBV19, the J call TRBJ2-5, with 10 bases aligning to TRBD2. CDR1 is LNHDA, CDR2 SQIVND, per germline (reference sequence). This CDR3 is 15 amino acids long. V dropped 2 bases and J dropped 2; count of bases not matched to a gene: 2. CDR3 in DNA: TGTGCCAGTAGTATAACTAGCGGGGATCAAGAGACCCAGTACTTC. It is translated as CASSITSGDQETQYF.

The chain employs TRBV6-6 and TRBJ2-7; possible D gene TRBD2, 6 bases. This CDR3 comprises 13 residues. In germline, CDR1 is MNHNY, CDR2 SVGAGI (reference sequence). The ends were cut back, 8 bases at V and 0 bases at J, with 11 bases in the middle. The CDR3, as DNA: TGTGCCAGCGGCGGACTAAGCTCCTACGAGCAGTACTTC. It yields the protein CASGGLSSYEQYF.

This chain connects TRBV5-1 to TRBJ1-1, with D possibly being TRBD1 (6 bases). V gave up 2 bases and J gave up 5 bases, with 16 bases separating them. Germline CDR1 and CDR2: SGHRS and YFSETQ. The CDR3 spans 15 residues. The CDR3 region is CASSLNAGVYTEAFF. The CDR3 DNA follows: TGCGCCAGCAGCTTAAACGCAGGGGTGTATACTGAAGCTTTCTTT.

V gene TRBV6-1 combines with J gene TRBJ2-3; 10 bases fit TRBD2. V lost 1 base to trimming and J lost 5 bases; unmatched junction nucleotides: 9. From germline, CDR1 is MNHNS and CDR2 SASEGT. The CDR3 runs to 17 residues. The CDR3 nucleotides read TGTGCCAGCAGTGAAGGCCGAGCGGGGGGGCGAGGAGATACGCAGTATTTT. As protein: CASSEGRAGGRGDTQYF.

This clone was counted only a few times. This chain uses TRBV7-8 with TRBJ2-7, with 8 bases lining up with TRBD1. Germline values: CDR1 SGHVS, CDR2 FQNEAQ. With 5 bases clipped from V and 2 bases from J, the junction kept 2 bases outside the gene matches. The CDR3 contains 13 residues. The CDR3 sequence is CASSVGQAYEQYF. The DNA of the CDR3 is TGTGCCAGCAGCGTGGGACAGGCCTACGAGCAGTACTTC. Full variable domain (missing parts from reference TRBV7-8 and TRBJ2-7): GAGVSQSPRYKVAKRGQDVALRCDPISGHVSLFWYQQALGQGPEFLTYFQNEAQLDKSGLPSDRFFAERPEGSVSTLKIQRTQQEDSAVYLCASSVGQAYEQYFGPGTRLTVT.

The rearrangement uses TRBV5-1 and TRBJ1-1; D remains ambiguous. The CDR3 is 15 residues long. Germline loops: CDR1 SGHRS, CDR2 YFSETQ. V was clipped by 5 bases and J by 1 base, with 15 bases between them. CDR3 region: CASSTLGIKNTEAFF. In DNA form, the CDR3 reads TGCGCCAGCAGTACCCTTGGAATTAAGAACACTGAAGCTTTCTTT.

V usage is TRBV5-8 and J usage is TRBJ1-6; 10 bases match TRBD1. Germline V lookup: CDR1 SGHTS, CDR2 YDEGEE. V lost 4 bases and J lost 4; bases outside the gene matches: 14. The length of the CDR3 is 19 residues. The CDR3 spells CASSPSTGGLVIYNSPLHF. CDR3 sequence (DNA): TGTGCCAGCAGCCCCTCGACAGGGGGCCTCGTGATTTATAATTCACCCCTCCACTTT. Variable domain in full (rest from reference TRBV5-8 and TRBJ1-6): EAGVTQSPTHLIKTRGQQATLRCSPISGHTSVYWYQQALGLGLQFLLWYDEGEERNRGNFPPRFSGRQFPNYSSELNVNALELEDSALYLCASSPSTGGLVIYNSPLHFGNGTRLTVT.